This entry lists 15 T cell receptor beta chains sequenced from one sample in a study of tumor-infiltrating lymphocytes in oesophageal squamous cell carcinoma (dated by TCRdb to about 2016). Library preparation used PCR. Sequencing relied on an Illumina HiSeq 2000. In TCRdb, the public reads were trimmed at Q25 with fastp and aligned with MiXCR, with productive beta chains retained. Each CDR3 protein appears once, grouped with its most common genes and DNA. The sample has about 3,400 distinct CDR3 sequences on record, 16% of them singletons. The ten largest clonotypes hold more than 20% of the sample. Input material: esophageal tumor tissue. The receptors were gathered from a male donor with esophageal squamous cell carcinoma.

This clonotype was observed at least ten times. V is TRBV6-6 and J is TRBJ1-3, with unresolved D. Germline V gene sequence: CDR1 MNHNY, CDR2 SVGAGI (reference sequence). Trimming cost V 0 bases and J 0 bases, with 9 bases left between them. The CDR3 consists of 16 residues. The CDR3 spells CASSYSRGTSGNTIYF. In DNA, the CDR3 is TGTGCCAGCAGTTACTCTCGGGGAACCTCTGGAAACACCATATATTTT.

Only a few counts were recorded for this clonotype. This chain links TRBV2 with TRBJ1-1, with unresolved D. Germline values: CDR1 SNHLY, CDR2 FYNNEI. V lost 6 bases, J lost 0 bases, and 8 bases lay in between. The CDR3 is 13 amino acids. This chain's CDR3 is CASRIGLNTEAFF. CDR3 DNA sequence: TGTGCCAGCAGGATAGGGTTGAACACTGAAGCTTTCTTT.

On this clonotype itself: This may be a read error, as it is one base from a much larger clone. The J gene is TRBJ2-3, the V gene TRBV25-1, with 7 bases lining up with TRBD1. The CDR3 sequence is 16 residues long. After removal of 8 bases from V and 14 bases from J, the junction contained 25 bases not matched to a gene. CDR1 and CDR2 (germline): MGHDK, SYGVNS. The CDR3 sequence: CASGTRGGAGTGELYF. CDR3 coding DNA: TGTGCCAGCGGTACACGAGGGGGCGCTGGCACCGGGGAGCTGTATTTT.

As regards this clonotype: Without the conserved terminal phenylalanine or tryptophan, this CDR3 likely stems from a read error. No DNA is shown, since the ends of the CDR3 on it are uncertain; the CDR3 is the one TCRdb lists. The chain carries TRBV7-2 and TRBJ1-1; the D call of TRBD1 is as the table states it, not checked on the DNA. The CDR3 comprises 22 residues, both ends counted. Germline CDR1 is SGHTA and CDR2 is FQGNSA. This CDR3 is CASSLALFDRGPYPKTFSTSAP.

This clonotype counts as medium-sized. The rearrangement links TRBV6-1 to TRBJ1-4; 7 nucleotides match TRBD1. V lost 5 bases, J lost 8 bases, and 11 bases stayed unmatched. In germline, CDR1 is MNHNS, CDR2 SASEGT. The CDR3 extends over 15 amino acids. The CDR3 reads CASSTDRVRGEKLFF. The CDR3 DNA sequence: TGTGCCAGCAGTACCGACAGGGTCCGAGGGGAAAAACTGTTTTTT.

The sample holds many counts of this clonotype. This chain joins TRBV12-3 or TRBV12-4 and TRBJ2-5; 10 nucleotides align to TRBD2. Unmatched junction bases numbered 14, after V lost 5 bases and J lost 11 bases. The CDR3 loop spans 15 amino acids. The CDR3 is CASSRAGGSYNEQYF. The CDR3 nucleotides are TGTGCCAGCAGTCGAGCGGGGGGGTCGTACAATGAGCAGTACTTC.

This clonotype was picked up many times. The chain joins TRBV5-4 to TRBJ1-1; TRBD1 is a possible D gene (5 bases). Germline values: CDR1 SGHNT, CDR2 YYREEE (reference sequence). V shed 0 bases and J shed 5 bases, with 8 bases lying between them. The CDR3 extends over 13 amino acids. The CDR3 nucleotides are TGTGCCAGCAGCTTGGGAGGGGAAACTGAAGCTTTCTTT. It is translated as CASSLGGETEAFF.

By share, this clonotype ranks as medium-sized (0.01 to 0.1%). The chain carries TRBV11-2 and TRBJ2-3; no clear D gene. This CDR3 has 16 amino acids. The ends were cut back, 5 bases at V and 4 bases at J, with 19 bases in the middle. Germline V CDR1 and CDR2: SGHAT, FQNNGV. Here the CDR3 DNA reads TGTGCCAGCAGCCCTAGGACCAAGGTGGCAGCAGATACGCAGTATTTT. It specifies CASSPRTKVAADTQYF.

This clonotype was detected only a few times. The DNA is omitted, as the CDR3 cannot be located on it reliably, and the CDR3 follows TCRdb's listing. The CDR3 protein is CISVPAATRQASSTDTQYF. The chain joins TRBV7-5 to TRBJ2-3. TRBV7-5 is a listed pseudogene. The CDR3 adds up to 19 amino acids, both ends counted.

The chain links TRBV12-3 or TRBV12-4 to TRBJ2-1, with 7 bases identical to TRBD1. After removal of 5 bases from V and 2 bases from J, the junction contained 6 bases not matched to a gene. This CDR3 region has 15 residues. CDR3 nucleotides: TGTGCCAGCAGTCCTACAGGGGTGCCCTACAATGAGCAGTTCTTC. This sequence encodes CASSPTGVPYNEQFF.

This clonotype was found many times. The chain employs TRBV10-2 and TRBJ2-7, with TRBD2 matching 11 bases. Germline values: CDR1 WSHSY, CDR2 SAAADI. Trimming took 6 bases from V and 3 from J; bases not matched to a gene: 10. The CDR3 is 16 residues long. The CDR3 reads CASRRPGTSGVYEQYF. The CDR3 bases are TGCGCCAGCAGGAGACCCGGGACTAGCGGAGTCTACGAGCAGTACTTC.

This clonotype was observed many times. The chain recombines TRBV27 with TRBJ1-1; possibly TRBD1 for D (5 bases). Germline values: CDR1 MNHEY, CDR2 SMNVEV (reference sequence). The germline V and J ends were trimmed by 7 bases and 8 bases, with 5 bases remaining between them. The CDR3 has 9 residues. The CDR3 is CASKGEAFF. DNA of the CDR3: TGTGCCAGCAAGGGGGAAGCTTTCTTT.

This clonotype was detected only a few times. The rearrangement joins TRBV15 to TRBJ1-1, with D tentatively TRBD1 (5 bases). Germline V gene lookup returns CDR1 LNHNV and CDR2 YYDKDF (reference sequence). V lost 2 bases, J lost 7 bases, and 11 bases lay in between. This CDR3 has 13 residues. The CDR3 loop reads CATSRQGGSEAFF. DNA of the CDR3: TGTGCCACCAGCAGACAGGGAGGAAGTGAAGCTTTCTTT. The variable domain in full, completed from reference TRBV15 and TRBJ1-1, reads DAMVIQNPRYQVTQFGKPVTLSCSQTLNHNVMYWYQQKSSQAPKLLFHYYDKDFNNEADTPDNFQSRRPNTSFCFLDIRSPGLGDTAMYLCATSRQGGSEAFFGQGTRLTVV.

In this sample, this clonotype turned up many times. This chain joins TRBV4-2 and TRBJ1-2; D is perhaps TRBD1 (5 bases). CDR3 length: 15 amino acids. Germline V gene lookup returns CDR1 LGHNA and CDR2 YNFKEQ. Deletions cut 3 bases from V and 0 bases from J, with 11 bases between. CDR3 sequence: CASSQAGRSNYGYTF. The CDR3 DNA follows: TGTGCCAGCAGCCAGGCAGGGAGGTCTAACTATGGCTACACCTTC.

Comment on this clonotype: This CDR3 fails to terminate in the conserved phenylalanine or tryptophan, so it likely reflects a read error. The DNA is left out, because the CDR3 cannot be placed on it with certainty; the CDR3 is given as TCRdb lists it. V usage is TRBV6-5 and J usage is TRBJ1-1. Germline V gene sequence: CDR1 MNHEY, CDR2 SVGAGI. The CDR3 extends over 18 residues, inclusive of both ends. CDR3 loop: CASSPGPPEPKTFSTSAP.